This T cell receptor beta chain was sequenced during a study of blood T cell repertoires in COVID-19. Libraries were prepared by immunoSEQ multiplex PCR; TCRdb keeps only in-frame clonotypes and omits some of them. The sample has roughly 340,000 clones, over 80% seen once. The germline gives CDR1 LGHDT, CDR2 YNNKEL (reference sequence). V was clipped by 4 bases and J by 1 base, with 7 bases between them. This CDR3 is built from 14 residues. Sequencing was carried out using peripheral blood. This chain links TRBV3-1 (or the pseudogene TRBV3-2) with TRBJ2-2, with D perhaps matching TRBD2 (5 bases). The source of this sequence is a woman in her 50s with COVID-19, enrolled during active disease. This chain's CDR3 is CASSPSGNTGELFF. The CDR3 DNA reads as TGTGCCAGCAGCCCGAGCGGGAACACCGGGGAGCTGTTTTTT.